Following are 30 T cell receptor beta chains from one sample sequenced in a study of CD8 T cells in Susac syndrome. The RNA, about 0.5 to 1 ug, was put through reverse transcription using random hexamers. TCRdb re-called the immunoSEQ multiplex PCR reads with MiXCR, one entry per CDR3 protein. The sample lists around 170,000 distinct CDR3 sequences, around 92% occurring once. The sequenced sample was CD4+ T cells from PBMCs. Receptors were obtained from a human donor in good health.

V usage is TRBV18 and J usage is TRBJ1-4; TRBD1 matches 7 bases. This CDR3 spans 13 amino acids. V was clipped by 8 bases and J by 5 bases; unmatched bases: 5. In germline, CDR1 is KGHSH, CDR2 LQKENI. DNA of the CDR3: TGTGCCAGCCAAGGACAGGCGAATGAAAAACTGTTTTTT. Its translation is CASQGQANEKLFF. Full variable domain (rest looked up from reference TRBV18 and TRBJ1-4): NAGVMQNPRHLVRRRGQEARLRCSPMKGHSHVYWYRQLPEEGLKFMVYLQKENIIDESGMPKERFSAEFPKEGPSILRIQQVVRGDSAAYFCASQGQANEKLFFGSGTQLSVL.

The chain uses TRBV18 and TRBJ2-7; 9 positions match TRBD1. The germline gives CDR1 KGHSH, CDR2 LQKENI. With V trimmed by 2 bases and J by 7 bases, 3 bases remained unmatched. The CDR3 contains 13 residues. The CDR3 coding sequence is TGTGCCAGCTCACCAAGGGACAGGGAAGAGCAGTACTTC. It encodes CASSPRDREEQYF.

This chain joins TRBV2 and TRBJ2-3; D uncertain. Looked up from germline, CDR1 is SNHLY and CDR2 is FYNNEI. The CDR3 runs to 14 residues. Trimming stripped 1 base from V and 6 bases from J, with 11 bases between. This CDR3 reads CASSEGLLGDTQYF. For the CDR3, the DNA is TGTGCCAGCAGTGAAGGCTTGTTAGGGGATACGCAGTATTTT.

The gene calls are TRBV7-2 and TRBJ2-7, with D perhaps matching TRBD1 (5 bases). V was shortened by 1 base and J by 4 bases, with 11 bases between the two germline ends. Germline V gene lookup returns CDR1 SGHTA and CDR2 FQGNSA. The CDR3 runs to 14 residues. The CDR3 is CASSLGVSGYEQYF. The CDR3 DNA follows: TGTGCCAGCAGCTTAGGCGTGTCAGGGTACGAGCAGTACTTC.

J is TRBJ2-7 and V is TRBV27, with a weak D call TRBD1 (5 bases). Germline V gene sequence: CDR1 MNHEY, CDR2 SMNVEV (reference sequence). Deletions cut 5 bases from V and 7 bases from J, with 21 bases between. The CDR3 sequence is 15 residues long. CDR3 in DNA: TGTGCCAGCAGTCCCGAACAGGCCTCGCTGGCGGAGCAGTACTTC. As protein: CASSPEQASLAEQYF.

The chain uses TRBV20-1 and TRBJ2-1; D gene uncertain. There are 16 residues in the CDR3. Germline-derived CDR1 and CDR2 are DFQATT and SNEGSKA (reference sequence). The V gene lost 0 bases and the J gene lost 1 base, with 13 bases spanning the gap. As DNA, the CDR3 is TGCAGTGCTAGAGATCGTAAGGGCGAGTCCTACAATGAGCAGTTCTTC. Translating it yields CSARDRKGESYNEQFF.

This clonotype has a single count. This sequence joins TRBV27 and TRBJ1-1, with 7 bases fitting TRBD1. Trimming at V came to 6 bases and at J to 3 bases, leaving 4 bases not matched to a gene. Germline V CDR1 and CDR2: MNHEY, SMNVEV (reference sequence). This CDR3 is built from 13 residues. This chain's CDR3 is CASRRTGDTEAFF. The CDR3 nucleotides are TGTGCCAGCAGACGAACAGGGGACACTGAAGCTTTCTTT.

J is TRBJ2-7 and V is TRBV5-1; perhaps TRBD1 as D (6 bases). The V end was cut by 1 base, the J end by 7 bases, with 15 bases between. Germline V gives CDR1 SGHRS, CDR2 YFSETQ. The CDR3 is 14 amino acids. In nucleotides, the CDR3 is TGCGCCAGCAGCTTGACAGGGCCGGCGGTTGAGCAGTACTTC. Its protein product is CASSLTGPAVEQYF. The entire variable domain, with the rest obtained from reference TRBV5-1 and TRBJ2-7, is as follows: KAGVTQTPRYLIKTRGQQVTLSCSPISGHRSVSWYQQTPGQGLQFLFEYFSETQRNKGNFPGRFSGRQFSNSRSEMNVSTLELGDSALYLCASSLTGPAVEQYFGPGTRLTVT.

The chain has TRBV5-1 and TRBJ2-6; D is uncertain. V lost 0 bases to trimming and J lost 0 bases, with 16 bases between them. CDR1 is SGHRS and CDR2 is YFSETQ in the germline V gene. The CDR3 is made up of 19 amino acids. As DNA, the CDR3 is TGCGCCAGCAGCTTGGCAGGCAACAAAGGCAGCTCTGGGGCCAACGTCCTGACTTTC. It is translated as CASSLAGNKGSSGANVLTF.

The gene calls are TRBV18 and TRBJ1-2, with D perhaps TRBD1 (6 bases). This CDR3 contains 15 residues. Per the germline V gene, CDR1 is KGHSH and CDR2 is LQKENI. Between the trimmed V and J ends, which lost 3 bases and 4 bases, there was a span of 15 bases. DNA for the CDR3: TGTGCCAGCTCACCGGAGGCGGGGGGCGGCTATGGCTACACCTTC. Translation: CASSPEAGGGYGYTF.

J is TRBJ2-7 and V is TRBV3-1, with 8 nucleotides matching TRBD2. Losses at the gene ends were 1 base for V and 7 bases for J; bases not matched to a gene: 6. Germline assignment: CDR1 LGHDT and CDR2 YNNKEL (reference sequence). CDR3 size: 14 residues. DNA of the CDR3: TGTGCCAGCAGCCAAGGACTAGCGAGCCAGGAGCAGTACTTC. Protein product: CASSQGLASQEQYF.

This CDR3 is CASSQDMSHNEQFF. CDR3 DNA sequence: TGCGCCAGCAGCCAAGATATGAGCCACAATGAGCAGTTCTTC. The J gene is TRBJ2-1, the V gene TRBV4-3; D ambiguous. This CDR3 is built from 14 residues. Trimming left V 0 bases short and J 5 bases short, with 8 bases between. Germline-derived CDR1 and CDR2 are LGHNA and YSLEER.

The chain has TRBV3-1 and TRBJ1-1; weak D call: TRBD1 (5 bases). The V and J ends lost 1 base and 3 bases respectively, with 6 bases between them. Germline loops: CDR1 LGHDT, CDR2 YNNKEL (reference sequence). CDR3 size: 13 residues. CDR3 nucleotides: TGTGCCAGCAGCCAAGCAGGGTACACTGAAGCTTTCTTT. As protein: CASSQAGYTEAFF.

The V and J genes are TRBV24-1 and TRBJ2-2, with 10 bases identical to TRBD1. The CDR3 contains 17 residues. The V gene's germline CDR1 is KGHDR and CDR2 SFDVKD. With 3 bases clipped from V and 4 bases from J, the junction kept 7 bases outside the gene matches. The CDR3 DNA reads TGTGCCACCAGTGATACTGCGGGACAGGGGTCCACCGGGGAGCTGTTTTTT. It codes for CATSDTAGQGSTGELFF.

This clonotype has just one count. The chain recombines TRBV7-9 with TRBJ1-1; TRBD1 agrees at 8 bases. This CDR3 has 13 amino acids. Germline assignment: CDR1 SEHNR and CDR2 FQNEAQ (reference sequence). V lost 6 bases to trimming and J lost 6 bases; unmatched junction nucleotides: 6. This CDR3 is CASSRDRRAEAFF. CDR3 coding DNA: TGTGCCAGCAGTAGGGACAGGCGCGCTGAAGCTTTCTTT.

The chain employs TRBV4-3 and TRBJ2-1; 12 bases match TRBD2. The ends lost 2 bases at V and 11 bases at J; junction bases unmatched: 7. Germline lookup yields CDR1 LGHNA and CDR2 YSLEER. This CDR3 comprises 15 residues. The CDR3: CASSQPSGGGLKQFF. CDR3 DNA: TGCGCCAGCAGCCAACCTAGCGGGGGGGGTTTAAAGCAGTTCTTC.

The chain uses TRBV14 and TRBJ2-1; TRBD1 agrees at 8 bases. The CDR3 has 16 residues. Trimming took 3 bases from V and 6 from J; bases not matched to a gene: 10. Germline V gene sequence: CDR1 SGHDN, CDR2 FVKESK. This CDR3 reads CASSHRRTGSGNEQFF. As DNA, the CDR3 is TGTGCCAGCAGCCATCGTAGGACAGGGTCAGGCAATGAGCAGTTCTTC.

The CDR3 DNA follows: TGTGCCAGCAGCTTATGGTTGGACGGGAGCCATTCACCCCTCCACTTT. This encodes CASSLWLDGSHSPLHF. V and J are TRBV7-2 and TRBJ1-6; D is uncertain. The CDR3 runs to 16 residues. V was cut by 2 bases and J by 8 bases, with 16 bases left in between. Germline assignment: CDR1 SGHTA and CDR2 FQGNSA.

The CDR3 spells CASSPTRQGTTDTQYF. The CDR3, as DNA: TGTGCCAGCAGCCCAACCAGACAGGGAACCACAGATACGCAGTATTTT. The J gene is TRBJ2-3, the V gene TRBV7-8, with TRBD1 identical over 7 bases. Germline values: CDR1 SGHVS, CDR2 FQNEAQ. Germline trimming cut 5 bases from V and 2 bases from J; bases unmatched to any gene: 10. This CDR3 has 16 residues.

This chain links TRBV7-2 with TRBJ1-3, with TRBD1 matching over 8 bases. V gave up 5 bases and J gave up 3 bases; unmatched junction bases: 9. Germline V gene sequence: CDR1 SGHTA, CDR2 FQGNSA. The CDR3 consists of 16 residues. The CDR3 bases are TGTGCCAGCAGCACCCGGGACAGGCCCCTTGGAAACACCATATATTTT. Translated, it gives CASSTRDRPLGNTIYF.

This rearrangement joins TRBV5-1 to TRBJ2-7, with 8 bases fitting TRBD2. CDR1 SGHRS and CDR2 YFSETQ come from the germline V gene. The CDR3 is made up of 16 amino acids. Germline trimming cut 4 bases from V and 2 bases from J; bases unmatched to any gene: 11. The CDR3 region has the DNA TGCGCCAGCAGCGGGGGAACTAGCGGTACTACCTACGAGCAGTACTTC. Its translation is CASSGGTSGTTYEQYF.

CDR3 DNA sequence: TGCGCCAGCAGCCAAGACCGTGGTAAAAGCGAGCAGTACTTC. Translated, it gives CASSQDRGKSEQYF. This sequence joins TRBV4-1 and TRBJ2-7; no firm D call. The CDR3 has 14 residues. V lost 0 bases and J 6 bases, leaving 12 bases between the germline ends. Germline values: CDR1 MGHRA, CDR2 YSYEKL.

The DNA for the CDR3 is TGTGCCAGCCGGGACAGGGTTAGATCTGGGGCCAACGTCCTGACTTTC. Amino acids: CASRDRVRSGANVLTF. V usage is TRBV2 and J usage is TRBJ2-6; 9 bases are shared with TRBD1. The CDR3 loop spans 16 amino acids. Losses at the gene ends were 8 bases for V and 1 base for J; bases not matched to a gene: 6. In germline, CDR1 is SNHLY, CDR2 FYNNEI.

Worth noting for this clonotype: Relative to the germline gene, one junction end is altered; a read error may explain this. The rearrangement joins TRBV7-8 to TRBJ2-1; a weak D match, TRBD2 (5 bases). Germline assignment: CDR1 SGHVS and CDR2 FQNEAQ. This CDR3 region has 12 residues. CDR3 region: CASSLSQDPGVF. CDR3 nucleotide sequence: TGTGCCAGCAGCTTGTCTCAAGACCCCGGGGTCTTC.

V usage is TRBV3-1 and J usage is TRBJ2-7; D gene uncertain. CDR1 is LGHDT and CDR2 is YNNKEL in the germline V gene (reference sequence). V lost 0 bases, J lost 7 bases, and 7 bases lay in between. The CDR3 has 12 amino acids. CDR3 residues: CASSQDKREQYF. CDR3 bases: TGTGCCAGCAGCCAAGATAAACGGGAGCAGTACTTC.

V is TRBV3-1 and J is TRBJ2-2; D is possibly TRBD1 (8 bases). Trimming stripped 4 bases from V and 5 bases from J, with 17 bases between. The length of the CDR3 is 16 residues. CDR1 is LGHDT and CDR2 is YNNKEL in the germline V gene (reference sequence). The CDR3 here is CASSPYDRGGTGELFF. CDR3 sequence (DNA): TGTGCCAGCAGCCCGTATGACAGGGGAGGGACCGGGGAGCTGTTTTTT.

The rearrangement joins TRBV20-1 to TRBJ2-3; 7 bases fit TRBD1. The CDR3 covers 13 residues. CDR1 is DFQATT and CDR2 is SNEGSKA in the germline V gene (reference sequence). V trimming: 1 base; J trimming: 4 bases; junction bases outside the gene matches: 2. CDR3 coding DNA: TGCAGTGCTAGAGGCGACAGGGCAGATACGCAGTATTTT. The encoded protein is CSARGDRADTQYF.

In its sample, this clonotype was seen once. The chain uses TRBV12-3 or TRBV12-4 and TRBJ2-7, with unresolved D. V lost 5 bases and J 4 bases, leaving 6 bases between the germline ends. This CDR3 is built from 11 residues. The CDR3 bases are TGTGCCAGCAGTCGTAAATACGAGCAGTACTTC. This codes for CASSRKYEQYF.

The chain links TRBV6-2 or TRBV6-3 to TRBJ1-4; unclear D gene. Trimming took off 4 bases at V and 10 bases at J, with 10 bases between the two ends. The CDR3 sequence is 12 residues long. CDR1 and CDR2 (germline): MNHEY, SVGEGT. DNA of the CDR3: TGTGCCAGCAGTTCCTATATCGGAAAACTGTTTTTT. It is translated as CASSSYIGKLFF.

This clonotype occurred once. V is TRBV18 and J is TRBJ1-2; no reliable D call. Deletions cut 4 bases from V and 3 bases from J, with 9 bases between. CDR1 KGHSH and CDR2 LQKENI come from the germline V gene. CDR3 length: 13 residues. The CDR3 nucleotides read TGTGCCAGCTCACGGGAGCCCCACTATGGCTACACCTTC. Translated: CASSREPHYGYTF.